In its sample, the clone carrying this T cell receptor beta chain was seen a few times. Its antigen remains unidentified. Likely unrecorded immune exposures existed in these nominally healthy donors. The sample belongs to a study of cytomegalovirus exposure and HLA in healthy donors. The CDR3 has 16 amino acids. With V trimmed by 0 bases and J by 7 bases, 8 bases remained unmatched. CDR1 and CDR2 from the germline V gene are LNHNV and YYDKDF (reference sequence). General study points: From TCR beta sequences, most subjects' HLA-A and HLA-B alleles were reportedly predicted accurately.

60 Vbeta and 13 Jbeta primers were used in PCR. TCRdb's copy holds only in-frame clones and misses some; the assay was immunoSEQ multiplex PCR. The table lists about 200,000 clones, roughly 85% of them singletons. This chain links TRBV15 with TRBJ2-2; 7 bases agree with TRBD1. The source material was PBMCs. This receptor was obtained from a woman between 50 and 59 years old in good health and CMV-seronegative. CDR3 loop: CATSREGGQWVGELFF. The CDR3 nucleotides read TGTGCCACCAGCAGAGAAGGGGGCCAATGGGTCGGGGAGCTGTTTTTT.